This T cell receptor (beta chain) was retrieved from a study of OX40 agonist ivuxolimab in advanced cancers. About the study: All patients had ivuxolimab intravenously every 2 weeks at 0.01 to 10 mg/kg.

Sequenced by immunoSEQ multiplex PCR; TCRdb stores in-frame clones only, minus some. This table has approximately 110,000 clones, 85% to 95% appearing once. The sample here was CD4+ or CD8+ T cells sorted from blood, taken in a trial of the OX40 agonist ivuxolimab. The clonotype was recovered from an adult with an advanced solid tumor such as melanoma, head and neck, liver or kidney cancer.

CDR3 loop: CASSTGGVPYNEQFF. CDR3 bases: TGTGCCAGCAGTACCGGGGGTGTCCCCTACAATGAGCAGTTCTTC. The genes are TRBV6-6 and TRBJ2-1; the D gene is possibly TRBD2 (6 bases). Deletions cut 5 bases from V and 2 bases from J, with 13 bases between. CDR3 length: 15 amino acids. The germline gives CDR1 MNHNY, CDR2 SVGAGI (reference sequence).